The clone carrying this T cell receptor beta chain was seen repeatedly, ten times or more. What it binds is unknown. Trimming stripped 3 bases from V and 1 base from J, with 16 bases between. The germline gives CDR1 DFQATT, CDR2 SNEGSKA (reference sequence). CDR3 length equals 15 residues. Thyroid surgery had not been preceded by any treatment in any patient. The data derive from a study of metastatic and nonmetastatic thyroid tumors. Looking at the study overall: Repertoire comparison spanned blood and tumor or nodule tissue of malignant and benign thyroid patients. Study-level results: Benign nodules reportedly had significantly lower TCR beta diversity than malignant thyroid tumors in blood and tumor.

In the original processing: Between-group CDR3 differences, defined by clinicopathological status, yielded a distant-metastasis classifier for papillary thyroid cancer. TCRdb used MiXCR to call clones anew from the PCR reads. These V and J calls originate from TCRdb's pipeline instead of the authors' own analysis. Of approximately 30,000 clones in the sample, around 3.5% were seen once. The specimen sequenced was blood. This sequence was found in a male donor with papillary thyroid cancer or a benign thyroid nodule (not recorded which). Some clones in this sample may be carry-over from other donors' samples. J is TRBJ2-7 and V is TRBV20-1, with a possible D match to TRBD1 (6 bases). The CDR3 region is CSARPGQTVSYEQYF. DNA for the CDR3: TGCAGTGCTAGGCCAGGACAGACGGTATCCTACGAGCAGTACTTC.